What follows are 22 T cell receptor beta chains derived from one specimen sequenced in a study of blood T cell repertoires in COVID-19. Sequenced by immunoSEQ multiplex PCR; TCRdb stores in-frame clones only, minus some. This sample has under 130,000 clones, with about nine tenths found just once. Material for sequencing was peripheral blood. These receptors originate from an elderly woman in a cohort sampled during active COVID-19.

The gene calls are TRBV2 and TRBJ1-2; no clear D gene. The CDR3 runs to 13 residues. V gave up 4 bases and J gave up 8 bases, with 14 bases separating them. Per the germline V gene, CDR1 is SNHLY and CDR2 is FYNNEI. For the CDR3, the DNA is TGTGCCAGCAGTGCAATCCTCCGCGGCGGCTACACCTTC. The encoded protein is CASSAILRGGYTF.

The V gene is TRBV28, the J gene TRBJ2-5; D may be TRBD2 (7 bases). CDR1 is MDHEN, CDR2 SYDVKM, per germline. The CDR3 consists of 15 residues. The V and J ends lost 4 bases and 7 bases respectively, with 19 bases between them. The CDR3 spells CASSSLGGATRTQYF. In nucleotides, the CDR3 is TGTGCCAGCAGTTCATTAGGGGGGGCCACCAGGACCCAGTACTTC.

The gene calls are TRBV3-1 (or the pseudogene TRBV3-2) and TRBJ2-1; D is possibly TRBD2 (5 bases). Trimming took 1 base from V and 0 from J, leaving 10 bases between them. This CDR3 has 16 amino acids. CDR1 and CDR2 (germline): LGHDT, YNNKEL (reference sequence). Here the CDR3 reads CASSQAAVSSYNEQFF. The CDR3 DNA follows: TGTGCCAGCAGCCAAGCAGCGGTAAGCTCCTACAATGAGCAGTTCTTC.

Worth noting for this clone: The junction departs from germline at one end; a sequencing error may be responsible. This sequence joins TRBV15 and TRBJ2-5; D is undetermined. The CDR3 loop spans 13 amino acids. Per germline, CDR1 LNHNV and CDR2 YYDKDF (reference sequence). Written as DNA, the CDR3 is TGTGCCACCAGCAGAGATCTCAAAGAGGCCCAGTACTTC. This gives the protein CATSRDLKEAQYF.

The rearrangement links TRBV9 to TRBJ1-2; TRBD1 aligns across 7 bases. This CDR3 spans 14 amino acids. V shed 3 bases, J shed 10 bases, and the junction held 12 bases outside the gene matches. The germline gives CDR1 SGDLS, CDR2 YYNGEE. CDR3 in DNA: TGTGCCAGCAGCGCCTCAGGACAGGCCTTTGACTACACCTTC. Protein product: CASSASGQAFDYTF.

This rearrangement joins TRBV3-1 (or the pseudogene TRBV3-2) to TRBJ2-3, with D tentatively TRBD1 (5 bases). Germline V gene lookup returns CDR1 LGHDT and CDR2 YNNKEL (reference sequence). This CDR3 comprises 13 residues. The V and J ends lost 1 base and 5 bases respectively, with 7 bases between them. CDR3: CASSQGQGDTQYF. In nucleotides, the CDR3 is TGTGCCAGCAGCCAAGGGCAGGGAGATACGCAGTATTTT.

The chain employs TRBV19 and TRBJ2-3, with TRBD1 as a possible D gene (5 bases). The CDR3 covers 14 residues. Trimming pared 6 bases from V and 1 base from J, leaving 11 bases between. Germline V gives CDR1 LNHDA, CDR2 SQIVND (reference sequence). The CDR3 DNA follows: TGTGCCAGTAGCACTTTAGGGGGCACAGATACGCAGTATTTT. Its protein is CASSTLGGTDTQYF. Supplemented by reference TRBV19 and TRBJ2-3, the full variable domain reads DGGITQSPKYLFRKEGQNVTLSCEQNLNHDAMYWYRQDPGQGLRLIYYSQIVNDFQKGDIAEGYSVSREKKESFPLTVTSAQKNPTAFYLCASSTLGGTDTQYFGPGTRLTVL.

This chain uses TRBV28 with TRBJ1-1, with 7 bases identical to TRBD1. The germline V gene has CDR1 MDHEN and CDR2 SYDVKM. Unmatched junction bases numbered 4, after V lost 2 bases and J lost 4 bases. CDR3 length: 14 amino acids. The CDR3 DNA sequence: TGTGCCAGCAGTTTAACAACAGGGGCCACTGAAGCTTTCTTT. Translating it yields CASSLTTGATEAFF.

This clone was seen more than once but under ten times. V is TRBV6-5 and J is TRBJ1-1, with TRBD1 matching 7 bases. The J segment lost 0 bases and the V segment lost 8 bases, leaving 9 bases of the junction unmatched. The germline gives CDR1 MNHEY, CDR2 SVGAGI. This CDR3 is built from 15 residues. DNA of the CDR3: TGTGCCAGCCTCCCCGGGACAGCCCTGAACACTGAAGCTTTCTTT. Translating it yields CASLPGTALNTEAFF.

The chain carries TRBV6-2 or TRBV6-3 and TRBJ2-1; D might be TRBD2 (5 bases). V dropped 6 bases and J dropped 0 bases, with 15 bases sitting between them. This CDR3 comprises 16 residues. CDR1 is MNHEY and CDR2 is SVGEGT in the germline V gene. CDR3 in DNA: TGTGCCAGCAGCCGCCCCGTTGGGAGCTCCTACAATGAGCAGTTCTTC. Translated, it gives CASSRPVGSSYNEQFF.

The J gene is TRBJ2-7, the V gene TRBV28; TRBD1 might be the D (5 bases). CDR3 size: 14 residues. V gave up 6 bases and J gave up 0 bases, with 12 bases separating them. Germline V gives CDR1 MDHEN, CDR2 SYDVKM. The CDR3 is CASRIQGGSYEQYF. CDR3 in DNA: TGTGCCAGCAGAATCCAGGGCGGCTCCTACGAGCAGTACTTC.

CDR3 residues: CASSVSDTGELFF. The DNA of the CDR3 is TGTGCCAGCAGCGTTAGCGACACCGGGGAGCTGTTTTTT. This chain links TRBV9 with TRBJ2-2; D is possibly TRBD2 (5 bases). This CDR3 contains 13 residues. Germline V gene lookup returns CDR1 SGDLS and CDR2 YYNGEE. V lost 2 bases, J lost 3 bases, and 5 bases lay in between. Together with reference TRBV9 and TRBJ2-2, the CDR3 gives the full variable domain: DSGVTQTPKHLITATGQRVTLRCSPRSGDLSVYWYQQSLDQGLQFLIQYYNGEERAKGNILERFSAQQFPDLHSELNLSSLELGDSALYFCASSVSDTGELFFGEGSRLTVL.

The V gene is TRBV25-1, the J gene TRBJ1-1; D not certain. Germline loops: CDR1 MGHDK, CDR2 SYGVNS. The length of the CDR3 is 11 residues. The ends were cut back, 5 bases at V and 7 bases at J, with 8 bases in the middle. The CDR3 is CASSTTREAFF. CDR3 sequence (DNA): TGTGCCAGCAGTACGACACGTGAAGCTTTCTTT.

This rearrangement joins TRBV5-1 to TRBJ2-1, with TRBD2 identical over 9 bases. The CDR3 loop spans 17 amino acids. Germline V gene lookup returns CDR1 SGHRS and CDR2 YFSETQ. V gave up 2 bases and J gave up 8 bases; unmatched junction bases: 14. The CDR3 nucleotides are TGCGCCAGCAGCTTCGGGTCAAGTAGCGGGAGAGGGTATGAGCAGTTCTTC. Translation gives CASSFGSSSGRGYEQFF.

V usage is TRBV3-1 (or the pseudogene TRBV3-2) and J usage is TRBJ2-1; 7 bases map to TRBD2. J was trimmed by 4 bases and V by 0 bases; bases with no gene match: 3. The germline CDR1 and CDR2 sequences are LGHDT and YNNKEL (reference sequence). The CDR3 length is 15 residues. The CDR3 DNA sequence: TGTGCCAGCAGCCAAGATGCTAGCGGATACAATGAGCAGTTCTTC. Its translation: CASSQDASGYNEQFF.

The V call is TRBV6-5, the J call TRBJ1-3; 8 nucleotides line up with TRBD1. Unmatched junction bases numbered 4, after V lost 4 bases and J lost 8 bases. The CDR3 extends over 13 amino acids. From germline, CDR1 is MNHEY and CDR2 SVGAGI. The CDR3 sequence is CASSLQQGDTIYF. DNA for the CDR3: TGTGCCAGCAGTTTACAACAGGGGGACACCATATATTTT.

The CDR3 spells CASSLAGSNQPQHF. As DNA, the CDR3 is TGCGCCAGCAGCCTGGCGGGTAGTAATCAGCCCCAGCATTTT. V and J are TRBV5-1 and TRBJ1-5; D gene uncertain. CDR1 is SGHRS, CDR2 YFSETQ, per germline. The V end was cut by 4 bases, the J end by 4 bases, with 12 bases between. This CDR3 is built from 14 residues. Drawing the rest from reference TRBV5-1 and TRBJ1-5, the complete variable domain is KAGVTQTPRYLIKTRGQQVTLSCSPISGHRSVSWYQQTPGQGLQFLFEYFSETQRNKGNFPGRFSGRQFSNSRSEMNVSTLELGDSALYLCASSLAGSNQPQHFGDGTRLSIL.

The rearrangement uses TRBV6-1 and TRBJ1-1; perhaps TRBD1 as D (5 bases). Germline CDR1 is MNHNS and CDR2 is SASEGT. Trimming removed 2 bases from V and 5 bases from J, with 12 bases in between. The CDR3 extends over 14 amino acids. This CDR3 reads CASSEFGRETEAFF. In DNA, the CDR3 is TGTGCCAGCAGTGAATTTGGCAGGGAAACTGAAGCTTTCTTT.

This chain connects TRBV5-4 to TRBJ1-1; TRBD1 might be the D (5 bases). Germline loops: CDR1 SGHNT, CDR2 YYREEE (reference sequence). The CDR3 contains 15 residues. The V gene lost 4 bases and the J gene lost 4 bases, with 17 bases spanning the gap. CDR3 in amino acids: CASSLPGTIVTEAFF. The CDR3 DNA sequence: TGTGCCAGCAGCCTGCCGGGGACTATTGTCACTGAAGCTTTCTTT.

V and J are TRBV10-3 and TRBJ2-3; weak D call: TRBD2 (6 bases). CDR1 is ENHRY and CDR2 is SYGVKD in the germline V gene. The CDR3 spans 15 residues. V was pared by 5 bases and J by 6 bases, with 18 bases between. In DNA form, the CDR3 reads TGTGCCATCAGTACTAGCCAGGGAGGTCGGGATACGCAGTATTTT. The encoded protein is CAISTSQGGRDTQYF.

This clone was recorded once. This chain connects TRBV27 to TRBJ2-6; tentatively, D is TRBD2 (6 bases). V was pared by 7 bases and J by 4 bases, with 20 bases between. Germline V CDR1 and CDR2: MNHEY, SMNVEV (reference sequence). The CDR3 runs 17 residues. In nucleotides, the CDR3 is TGTGCCAGCATATCGGGACTCTTAGGAGCAGGGGCCAACGTCCTGACTTTC. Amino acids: CASISGLLGAGANVLTF.

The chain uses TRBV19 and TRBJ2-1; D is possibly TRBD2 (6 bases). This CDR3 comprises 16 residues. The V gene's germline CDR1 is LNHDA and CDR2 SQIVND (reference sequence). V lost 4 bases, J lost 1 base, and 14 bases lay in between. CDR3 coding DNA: TGTGCCAGTAGTACCCTAGCGTATACTTCCTACAATGAGCAGTTCTTC. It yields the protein CASSTLAYTSYNEQFF.